By its share, the clone carrying this T cell receptor (beta chain) is medium-sized. What it recognizes is unknown. A mixed TRB-A/B primer pool amplified rearranged TRB by multiplex touch-down PCR. TCRdb re-derived calls from the multiplex PCR reads in MiXCR, one entry per CDR3 protein. This table holds around 13,000 distinct CDR3 sequences, roughly 26% found once. The record originates from a study of T cell repertoires in aging, cancer and after chemotherapy. About the research overall: Clear clonal overlap appeared across healthy donor samples taken over several months to years. The whole study produced a dataset of several million TCR reads. Study outcomes and limitations: Rebound thymic output was suggested by rising median generation probability during chemotherapy in each cancer cohort. Healthy donors lost TCR diversity with age mainly through richness, cancer patients through richness and evenness.

This CDR3 is built from 13 residues. V was trimmed by 3 bases and J by 4 bases, leaving 9 bases between them. Germline assignment: CDR1 MRHNA and CDR2 SNTAGT. The template was genomic DNA from peripheral blood, not RNA. This clonotype was obtained from a human donor in good health. Sequencing was carried out using blood. The chain couples TRBV6-4 to TRBJ1-2; D unclear. The CDR3 DNA reads TGTGCCAGCAGTGATAAGGCTGGCTATGGCTACACCTTC. Encoded protein: CASSDKAGYGYTF.